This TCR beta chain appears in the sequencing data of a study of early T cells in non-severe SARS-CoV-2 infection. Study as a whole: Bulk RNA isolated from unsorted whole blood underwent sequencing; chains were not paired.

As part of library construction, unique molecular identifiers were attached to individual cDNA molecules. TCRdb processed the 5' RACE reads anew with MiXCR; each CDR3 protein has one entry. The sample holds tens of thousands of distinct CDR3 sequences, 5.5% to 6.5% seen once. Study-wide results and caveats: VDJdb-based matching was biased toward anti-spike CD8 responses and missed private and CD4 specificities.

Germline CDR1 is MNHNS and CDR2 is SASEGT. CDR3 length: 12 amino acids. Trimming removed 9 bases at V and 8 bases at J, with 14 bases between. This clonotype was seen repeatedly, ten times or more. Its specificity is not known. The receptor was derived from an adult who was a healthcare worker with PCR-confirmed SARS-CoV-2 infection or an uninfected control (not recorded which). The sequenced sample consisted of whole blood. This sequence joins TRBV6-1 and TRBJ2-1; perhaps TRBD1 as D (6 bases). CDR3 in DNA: TGTGCCAGGGACACGGGACACGATGAGCAGTTCTTC. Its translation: CARDTGHDEQFF.